This T cell receptor (beta chain) emerged from a study of cytomegalovirus exposure and HLA in healthy donors. Germline CDR1 is MNHEY and CDR2 is SMNVEV (reference sequence). With V trimmed by 7 bases and J by 6 bases, 18 bases remained unmatched. The CDR3 consists of 17 residues. PCR amplification relied on 60 Vbeta primers (plus 13 Jbeta primers). Repertoires were generated with immunoSEQ multiplex PCR, while TCRdb's copy carries only in-frame clones and drops some. Recorded for this sample: approximately 75,000 clones. Sequences were obtained from PBMCs. The sequence was collected from a boy aged 5 to 17 in good health and CMV-seronegative. This chain uses TRBV27 with TRBJ2-1; 7 bases agree with TRBD1. CDR3 region: CASIPLTGTVASNEQFF. The DNA for the CDR3 is TGTGCCAGCATCCCACTAACCGGGACAGTGGCCTCCAATGAGCAGTTCTTC.